A selection of T cell receptor beta chains follows, all from one sample in a study of naive and memory T cell subsets. MiXCR, run by TCRdb on the UMI-ligation and nested PCR reads, gives a single entry per CDR3 protein. Of about 21,000 distinct CDR3 sequences in the sample, approximately 10% were seen once. Material for sequencing was central memory CD8+ T cells from blood. Receptors were obtained from a human donor in good health. CDR3s include the opening cysteine and the closing phenylalanine or tryptophan. D genes are given only for firm matches. The listing skips clone size in some rows; elsewhere it reads once, few, many or a size class.

v_gene	j_gene	d_gene	abundance	CDR3nt	CDR3aa
TRBV4-2	TRBJ2-3	TRBD2	-	TGTGCCAGCAGCCAAGCGCCAAGCGCTAGCGGGAGTACAGATACGCAGTATTTT	CASSQAPSASGSTDTQYF
TRBV10-3	TRBJ2-3	TRBD2	-	TGTGCCATCAGAGTTGGGACTAGCGGATCTTCAGATACGCAGTATTTT	CAIRVGTSGSSDTQYF
TRBV2	TRBJ2-7	TRBD1	few	TGTGCCAGCATCCTTGACAGGGGACATTCCGAGCAGTACTTC	CASILDRGHSEQYF
TRBV9	TRBJ2-3	-	few	TGTGCCAGCAGCGTACACGGGGCCACAGATACGCAGTATTTT	CASSVHGATDTQYF
TRBV2	TRBJ2-1	TRBD2	-	TGTGCCAGCGGCTCCGGGACTAGCGTTTGGAATGAGCAGTTCTTC	CASGSGTSVWNEQFF
TRBV20-1	TRBJ2-7	-	-	TGCAGTGCTAGTGGGGTCTCCGAGACTAAACGATACGAGCAGTACTTC	CSASGVSETKRYEQYF
TRBV4-1	TRBJ2-1	-	-	TGCGCCAGCAGCCAAGAAGCAGGTCCAAGCAATGAGCAGTTCTTC	CASSQEAGPSNEQFF
TRBV12-3/TRBV12-4	TRBJ2-1	-	few	TGTGCCAGCACCGACAGTTACAATGAGCAGTTCTTC	CASTDSYNEQFF
TRBV29-1	TRBJ2-5	-	few	TGCAGCGTTGCCGACAGGTTCCAAGAGACCCAGTACTTC	CSVADRFQETQYF
TRBV19	TRBJ2-2	-	few	TGTGCCAGTAGTATAGGCGCTTTAGCGACCGGGGAGCTGTTTTTT	CASSIGALATGELFF
TRBV15	TRBJ2-3	TRBD2	few	TGTGCCACCAGCAGGGGACTAGCGGGGGTCCGGGATACGCAGTATTTT	CATSRGLAGVRDTQYF
TRBV5-1	TRBJ2-5	-	few	TGCGCCAGCAGCCCAGGACCGCGTTTGGAGACCCAGTACTTC	CASSPGPRLETQYF
TRBV5-1	TRBJ2-7	TRBD1	-	TGCGCCAGCAGCTTGTGGGGTGGGACAGCGGAGGAGCAGTACTTC	CASSLWGGTAEEQYF
TRBV15	TRBJ1-1	-	many	TGTGCCACCAGCCCCACCACGGGGAGGGTTGCTTTCTTT	CATSPTTGRVAFF
TRBV14	TRBJ2-3	-	many	TGTGCCAGCAGCTCCTTTCGACCGCAAATGGATACGCAGTATTTT	CASSSFRPQMDTQYF
TRBV30	TRBJ2-7	-	few	TGTGCCTGGAGTGTTGGAGACAGCGAGCAGTACTTC	CAWSVGDSEQYF
TRBV7-8	TRBJ2-5	TRBD1	-	TGTGCCAGCAGCTCGACAGGGGTTGTGGAGACCCAGTACTTC	CASSSTGVVETQYF
TRBV7-9	TRBJ2-7	-	many	TGTGCCAGCAGCTTCGGCCCATACGAGCAGTACTTC	CASSFGPYEQYF
TRBV11-2	TRBJ2-2	-	few	TGTGCCAGCAGCTTAGCAGACCTTACCGGGGAGCTGTTTTTT	CASSLADLTGELFF
TRBV19	TRBJ2-7	-	few	TGTGCCAGTAGTAGACGCGCGGGTCACTACGAGCAGTACTTC	CASSRRAGHYEQYF
TRBV5-1	TRBJ1-1	-	-	TGCGCCAGCAGCTTGGCTATCGACTATGAAGCTTTCTTT	CASSLAIDYEAFF
TRBV6-1	TRBJ1-2	-	few	TGTGCCAGCAGATGGACAGACCTTTATGGCTACACCTTC	CASRWTDLYGYTF
TRBV29-1	TRBJ2-7	-	many	TGCAGCGTCCTCAGCGCGGACAGCCTCTACGAGCAGTACTTC	CSVLSADSLYEQYF
TRBV6-2/TRBV6-3	TRBJ2-7	-	-	TGTGCCAGCAGTTCCCTCCGGGACCACTCCTACGAGCAGTACTTC	CASSSLRDHSYEQYF
TRBV6-2/TRBV6-3	TRBJ1-1	-	-	TGTGCCAGCAGTTATCTGGGCAATGGGCAGGGAGATTGGATGAACACTGAAGCTTTCTTT	CASSYLGNGQGDWMNTEAFF
TRBV7-8	TRBJ2-7	-	few	TGTGCCAGCAGCCGCAGTGACAGTGGCGAGCAGTACTTC	CASSRSDSGEQYF
TRBV11-2	TRBJ2-2	-	many	TGTGCCAGCAGCATTAAAAACACCGGGGAGCTGTTTTTT	CASSIKNTGELFF
TRBV11-3	TRBJ2-3	TRBD2	many	TGTGCCAGCAGCTCGGGAGGGCTAGCGGGAGAAGGAGGCACAGATACGCAGTATTTT	CASSSGGLAGEGGTDTQYF
TRBV25-1	TRBJ1-1	-	-	TGTGCCAGCAGTGAATTTGGGGTGGCGAACACTGAAGCTTTCTTT	CASSEFGVANTEAFF
TRBV28	TRBJ2-1	TRBD1	once	TGTGCCAGCAGTTTATACCAGGGGGCGGATGTGACCTACAATGAGCAGTTCTTC	CASSLYQGADVTYNEQFF
TRBV2	TRBJ1-1	TRBD1	many	TGTGCCAGCAGCTCCGGGACAGTCTCACCGGGGCAAGCTTTCTTT	CASSSGTVSPGQAFF
TRBV10-3	TRBJ1-5	-	-	TGTGCCATCAGTGAGTGGGCCAGGGATAGCAATCAGCCCCAGCATTTT	CAISEWARDSNQPQHF
TRBV5-6	TRBJ1-1	TRBD1	many	TGTGCCAGCAGCTCTAGGACAGGGACTAACACTGAAGCTTTCTTT	CASSSRTGTNTEAFF
TRBV7-2	TRBJ2-6	-	-	TGTGCCAGCAGCTTAGGCAGGGGTTGGTCTGGGGCCAACGTCCTGACTTTC	CASSLGRGWSGANVLTF
TRBV7-6	TRBJ2-7	-	-	TGTGCCGGGCCGGCCATGAGAAACTACGAGCAGTACTTC	CAGPAMRNYEQYF
TRBV2	TRBJ2-5	-	many	TGTGCCAGCAGTGAAATGCCAGGGGCACGTTGGGCCCAGTACTTC	CASSEMPGARWAQYF
TRBV5-1	TRBJ1-2	TRBD1	few	TGCGCCAGCGCAATGGATACAGGGGGTCGCTATGGCTACACCTTC	CASAMDTGGRYGYTF
TRBV7-2	TRBJ1-1	-	-	TGTGCCAGCAGCTTACTCACAGAATTCACTGAAGCTTTCTTT	CASSLLTEFTEAFF
TRBV27	TRBJ2-2	TRBD2	few	TGTGCCAGCAGTTTAACTAGCGGGAGTTGGAGCGCCGGGGAGCTGTTTTTT	CASSLTSGSWSAGELFF